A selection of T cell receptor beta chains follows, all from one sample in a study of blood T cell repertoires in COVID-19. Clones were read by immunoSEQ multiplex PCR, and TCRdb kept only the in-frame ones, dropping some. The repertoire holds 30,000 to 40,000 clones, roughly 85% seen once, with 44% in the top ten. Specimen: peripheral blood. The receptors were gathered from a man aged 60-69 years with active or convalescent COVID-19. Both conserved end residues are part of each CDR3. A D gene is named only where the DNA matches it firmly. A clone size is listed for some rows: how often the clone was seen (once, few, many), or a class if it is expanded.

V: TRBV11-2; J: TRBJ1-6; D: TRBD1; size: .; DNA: TGTGCCAGCAGCTTAGTTGGGACAGGGGGCCCTAATTCACCCCTCCACTTT; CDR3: CASSLVGTGGPNSPLHF
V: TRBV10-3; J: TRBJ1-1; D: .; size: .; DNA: TGTGCCATTGGGCGTCGGAACACTGAAGCTTTCTTT; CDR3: CAIGRRNTEAFF
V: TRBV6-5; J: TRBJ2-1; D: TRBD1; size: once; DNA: TGTGCCAGCATAGGTACAGGGGCGCTTAATGAGCAGTTCTTC; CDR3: CASIGTGALNEQFF
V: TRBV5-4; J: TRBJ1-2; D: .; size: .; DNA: TGTGCCAGCAGCGGCCATTTGACAGGCGACTATGGCTACACCTTC; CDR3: CASSGHLTGDYGYTF
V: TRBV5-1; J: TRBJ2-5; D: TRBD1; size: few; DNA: TGCGCCAGCAGCACACAGGGGTTACAAGAGACCCAGTACTTC; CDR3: CASSTQGLQETQYF
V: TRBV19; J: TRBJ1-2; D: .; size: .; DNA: TGTGCCAGTATGTGGAGGGGTATGAATGGCTACACCTTC; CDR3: CASMWRGMNGYTF
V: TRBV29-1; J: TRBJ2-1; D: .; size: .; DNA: TGCAGCGTTGCCCCCTACGGTGAGCAGTTCTTC; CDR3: CSVAPYGEQFF
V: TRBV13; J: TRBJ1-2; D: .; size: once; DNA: TGTGCCAGCAGCTTAAATGGGGAGGGAGGCTACACCTTC; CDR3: CASSLNGEGGYTF
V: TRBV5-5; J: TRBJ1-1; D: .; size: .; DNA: TGTGCCAGCAGCGCGCGGGGGGCGAACACTGAAGCTTTCTTT; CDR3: CASSARGANTEAFF
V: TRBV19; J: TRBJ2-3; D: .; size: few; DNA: TGTGCCAGTAGTATCTACGGGGGTTCCACAGATACGCAGTATTTT; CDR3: CASSIYGGSTDTQYF
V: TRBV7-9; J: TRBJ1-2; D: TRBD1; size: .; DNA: TGTGCCAGCAGCCGGGGCCTAGGGACAGATAGTTATGGCTACACCTTC; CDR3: CASSRGLGTDSYGYTF
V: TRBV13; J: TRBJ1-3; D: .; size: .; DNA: TGTGCCAGCAGCCCCCTTGGCAGCTCTGGAAACACCATATATTTT; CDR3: CASSPLGSSGNTIYF
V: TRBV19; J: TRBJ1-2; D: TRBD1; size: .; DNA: TGTGCCAGTAGTGTCCGGACAGGGCAGGGTTCCTTTGGCTACACCTTC; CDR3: CASSVRTGQGSFGYTF
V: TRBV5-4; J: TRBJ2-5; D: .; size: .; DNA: TGTGCCAGCAGCTTGAGGTCAGCGACGACCCAGTACTTC; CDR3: CASSLRSATTQYF
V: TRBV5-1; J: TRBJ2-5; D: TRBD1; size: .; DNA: TGCGCCAGCAGTCTAAGGGACAGGCAAGAGACCCAGTACTTC; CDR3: CASSLRDRQETQYF
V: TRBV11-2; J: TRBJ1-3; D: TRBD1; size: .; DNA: TGTGCCAGCAGCTTAGCGATTGACAGGGTTACTGGAAACACCATATATTTT; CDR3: CASSLAIDRVTGNTIYF
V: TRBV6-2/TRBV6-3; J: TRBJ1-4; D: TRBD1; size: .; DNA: TGTGCCAGCAGTCCCCAGGGGGTGGTGGTAAAACTGTTTTTT; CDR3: CASSPQGVVVKLFF
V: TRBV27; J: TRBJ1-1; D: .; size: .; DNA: TGTGCCAGCAGTTTCCGGGGAGGCACTGAAGCTTTCTTT; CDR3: CASSFRGGTEAFF
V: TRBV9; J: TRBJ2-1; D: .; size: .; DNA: TGTGCCAGCAGCGTAGGGCGGGAACTCCTCAATGAGCAGTTCTTC; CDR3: CASSVGRELLNEQFF
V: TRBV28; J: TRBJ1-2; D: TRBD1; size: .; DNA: TGTGCCAGCAGTGGACAGGTCTATGGCTACACCTTC; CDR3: CASSGQVYGYTF
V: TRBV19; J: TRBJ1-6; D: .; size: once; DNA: TGTGCCAGTAGTAGACTGCTTTATAATTCACCCCTCCACTTT; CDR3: CASSRLLYNSPLHF
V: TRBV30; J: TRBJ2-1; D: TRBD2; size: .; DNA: TGTGCCTGGAGTGGGGTTAGCGGGAATGTTAGGGTTGAGCAGTTCTTC; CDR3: CAWSGVSGNVRVEQFF
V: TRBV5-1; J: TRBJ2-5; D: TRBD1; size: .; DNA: TGCGCCAGCAGCTTCCAGGGGGCGCGTGAGACCCAGTACTTC; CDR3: CASSFQGARETQYF
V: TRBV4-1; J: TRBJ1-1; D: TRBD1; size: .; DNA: TGCGCCAGCAGCCGAGGGACAGGGTTCACTGAAGCTTTCTTT; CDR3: CASSRGTGFTEAFF
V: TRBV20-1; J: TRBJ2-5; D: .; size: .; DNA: TGCAGTGGTGCGGGAAGGGAGACCCAGTACTTC; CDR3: CSGAGRETQYF
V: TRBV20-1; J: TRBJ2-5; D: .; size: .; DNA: TGCAGTGAAGGAGGGGAGACCCAGTACTTC; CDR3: CSEGGETQYF
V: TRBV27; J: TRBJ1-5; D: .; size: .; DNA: TGTGCCAGCAGAGGGGCGCGCCACGATCAGCCCCAGCATTTT; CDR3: CASRGARHDQPQHF
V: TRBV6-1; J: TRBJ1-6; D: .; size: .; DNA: TGTGCCAGCAGTGAAGCGCCCAGGGGAAGTAATTCACCCCTCCACTTT; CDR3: CASSEAPRGSNSPLHF
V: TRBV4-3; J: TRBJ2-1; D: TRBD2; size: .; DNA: TGCGCCAGCAGCCTGGGACTAGCGGGAGTCGGAGAGCAGTTCTTC; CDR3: CASSLGLAGVGEQFF
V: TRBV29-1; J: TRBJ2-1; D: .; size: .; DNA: TGCAGCGTTGATGTCGGGATTTACAATGAGCAGTTCTTC; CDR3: CSVDVGIYNEQFF
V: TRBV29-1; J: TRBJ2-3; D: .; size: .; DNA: TGCAGCGGGTTCCCGGGACTTGGATCAGATACGCAGTATTTT; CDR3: CSGFPGLGSDTQYF
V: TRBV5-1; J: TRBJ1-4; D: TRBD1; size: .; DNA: TGCGCCAGCAGCTCCGACAGGGGGAATGAAAAACTGTTTTTT; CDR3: CASSSDRGNEKLFF
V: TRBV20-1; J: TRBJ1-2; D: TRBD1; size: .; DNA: TGCAGTGCTAGTAGCACAGGGGGTTATGGCTACACCTTC; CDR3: CSASSTGGYGYTF
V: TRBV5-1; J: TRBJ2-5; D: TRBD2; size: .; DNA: TGCGCCAGCAGGCGGATAGCGGGGACACAAGAGACCCAGTACTTC; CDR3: CASRRIAGTQETQYF
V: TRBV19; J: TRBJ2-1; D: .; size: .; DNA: TGTGCCAGTAGTATAAGACTTCGAGCGGAGCAGTTCTTC; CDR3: CASSIRLRAEQFF
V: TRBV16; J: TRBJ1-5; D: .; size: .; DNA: TGTGCCAGCAGCCGTTCTTGGCAGGGAGGGCAGCCCCAGCATTTT; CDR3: CASSRSWQGGQPQHF
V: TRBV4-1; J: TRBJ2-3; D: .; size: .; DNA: TGCGCCAGCAGCCAAGCCCAGGCCACAGATACGCAGTATTTT; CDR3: CASSQAQATDTQYF
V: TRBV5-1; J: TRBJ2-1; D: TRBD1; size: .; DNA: TGCGCCAGCAGCATGGGACAGGGGCGTGAGCAGTTCTTC; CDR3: CASSMGQGREQFF
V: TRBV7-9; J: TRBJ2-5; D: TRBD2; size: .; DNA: TGTGCCAGCAGCCGCGGGGGGACTAGCGGGAGGCGGGAGACCCAGTACTTC; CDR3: CASSRGGTSGRRETQYF
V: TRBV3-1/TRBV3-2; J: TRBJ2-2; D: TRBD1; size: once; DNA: TGTGCCAGCAGCCAAGATCGATGGACAGGGGAGGGTAGCGGGGAGCTGTTTTTT; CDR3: CASSQDRWTGEGSGELFF
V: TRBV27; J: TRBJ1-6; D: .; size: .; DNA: TGTGCCAGCAGCACGCCGGGGGGGTATAATTCACCCCTCCACTTT; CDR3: CASSTPGGYNSPLHF
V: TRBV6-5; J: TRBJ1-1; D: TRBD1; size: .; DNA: TGTGCCAGCAGGAACAGGGGTGAAGCTTTCTTT; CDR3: CASRNRGEAFF
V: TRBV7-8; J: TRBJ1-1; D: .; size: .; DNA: TGTGCCAGCAGCTTAGCAGCGATGGGTGAAGCTTTCTTT; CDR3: CASSLAAMGEAFF
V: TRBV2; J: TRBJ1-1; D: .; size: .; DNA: TGTGCCAGCAGTGGTATAAAGGTACGGGACACTGAAGCTTTCTTT; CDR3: CASSGIKVRDTEAFF
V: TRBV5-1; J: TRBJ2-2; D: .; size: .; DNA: TGCGCCAGCACCGGATTGGAGGGTGGCACCGGGGAGCTGTTTTTT; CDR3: CASTGLEGGTGELFF
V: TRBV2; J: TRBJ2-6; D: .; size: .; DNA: TGTGCCAGCAATCACCGACAGTCTGGGGCCAACGTCCTGACTTTC; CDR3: CASNHRQSGANVLTF
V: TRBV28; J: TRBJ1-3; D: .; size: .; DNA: TGTGCCAGCAGTTCCCCAGGCTCTGGAAACACCATATATTTT; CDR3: CASSSPGSGNTIYF
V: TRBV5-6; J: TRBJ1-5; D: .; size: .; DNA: TGTGCCAGCAGTCGTGGCGCGGTTAAGCAGCCCCAGCATTTT; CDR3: CASSRGAVKQPQHF
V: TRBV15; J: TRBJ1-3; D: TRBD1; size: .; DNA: TGTGCCACCAGCAGACTCGGGGTAGGACAGGCCCTCTCTGGAAACACCATATATTTT; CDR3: CATSRLGVGQALSGNTIYF
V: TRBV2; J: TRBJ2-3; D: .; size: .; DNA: TGTGCCAGCACCCGGAGTGCCACAGATACGCAGTATTTT; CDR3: CASTRSATDTQYF
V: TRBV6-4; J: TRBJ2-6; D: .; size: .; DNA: TGTGCCAGCAGTAACGCCGCAGGGCAGACTGGGGCCAACGTCCTGACTTTC; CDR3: CASSNAAGQTGANVLTF
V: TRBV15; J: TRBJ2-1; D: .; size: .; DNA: TGTGCCACCAGGTCCCTTGGCAACAATGAGCAGTTCTTC; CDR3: CATRSLGNNEQFF
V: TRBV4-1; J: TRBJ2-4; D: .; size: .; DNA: TGCGCCAGCAGCCACAAACAGGGAGGGTCAAACATTCAGTACTTC; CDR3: CASSHKQGGSNIQYF
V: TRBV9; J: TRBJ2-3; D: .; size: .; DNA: TGTGCCAGCAGCGTAGGGGGGCACGCAGATACGCAGTATTTT; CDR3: CASSVGGHADTQYF
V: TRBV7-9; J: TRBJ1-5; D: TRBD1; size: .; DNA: TGTGCCAGCAGCAATTCCGGGACAGGGGGCAAACAGCCCCAGCATTTT; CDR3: CASSNSGTGGKQPQHF
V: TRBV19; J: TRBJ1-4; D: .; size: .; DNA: TGTGCCAGTAGTCATACAGGGATTAATGAAAAACTGTTTTTT; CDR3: CASSHTGINEKLFF
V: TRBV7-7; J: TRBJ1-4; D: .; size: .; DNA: TGTGCCAGCAGCCTCTGGACAGAAGGGATTAATGAAAAACTGTTTTTT; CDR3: CASSLWTEGINEKLFF
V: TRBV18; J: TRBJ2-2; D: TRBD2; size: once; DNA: TGTGCCAGCTCACCGGGACTAGCGGGGACCGGGGAGCTGTTTTTT; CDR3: CASSPGLAGTGELFF
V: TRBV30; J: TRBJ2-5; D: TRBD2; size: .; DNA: TGTGCCTGGAATTTAGCGGGGGGGGACCAAGAGACCCAGTACTTC; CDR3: CAWNLAGGDQETQYF
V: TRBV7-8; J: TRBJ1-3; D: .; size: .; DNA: TGTGCCAGCAGCTTAGTGTCCATCGGGTCGGGAAACACCATATATTTT; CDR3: CASSLVSIGSGNTIYF